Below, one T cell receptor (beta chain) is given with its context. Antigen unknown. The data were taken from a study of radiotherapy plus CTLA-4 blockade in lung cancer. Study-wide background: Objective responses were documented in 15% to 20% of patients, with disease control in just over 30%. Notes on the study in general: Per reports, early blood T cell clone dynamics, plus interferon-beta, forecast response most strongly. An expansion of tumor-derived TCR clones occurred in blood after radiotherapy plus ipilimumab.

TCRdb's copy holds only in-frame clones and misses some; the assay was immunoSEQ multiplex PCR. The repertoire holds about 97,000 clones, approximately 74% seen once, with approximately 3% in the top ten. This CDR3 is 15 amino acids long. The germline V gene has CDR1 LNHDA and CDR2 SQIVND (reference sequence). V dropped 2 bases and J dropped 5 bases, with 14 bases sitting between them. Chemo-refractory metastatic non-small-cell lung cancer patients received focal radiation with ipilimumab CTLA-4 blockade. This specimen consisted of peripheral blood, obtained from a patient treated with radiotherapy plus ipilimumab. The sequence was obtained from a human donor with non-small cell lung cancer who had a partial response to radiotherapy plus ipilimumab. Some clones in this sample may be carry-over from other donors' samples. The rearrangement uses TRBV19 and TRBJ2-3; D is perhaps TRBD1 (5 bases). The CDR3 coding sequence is TGTGCCAGTAGTATACTTCAGGGCACACAAGATACGCAGTATTTT. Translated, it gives CASSILQGTQDTQYF.